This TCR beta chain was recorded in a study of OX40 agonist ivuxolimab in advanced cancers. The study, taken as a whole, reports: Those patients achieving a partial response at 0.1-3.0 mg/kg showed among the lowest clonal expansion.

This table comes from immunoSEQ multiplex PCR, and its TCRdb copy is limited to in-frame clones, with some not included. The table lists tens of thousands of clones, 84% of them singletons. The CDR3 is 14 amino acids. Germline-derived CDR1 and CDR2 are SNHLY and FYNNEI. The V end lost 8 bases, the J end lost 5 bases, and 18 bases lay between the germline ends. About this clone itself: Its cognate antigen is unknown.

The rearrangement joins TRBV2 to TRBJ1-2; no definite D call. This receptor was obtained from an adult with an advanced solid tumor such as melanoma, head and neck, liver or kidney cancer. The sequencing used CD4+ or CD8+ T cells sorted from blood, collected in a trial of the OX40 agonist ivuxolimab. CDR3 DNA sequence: TGTGCCAGCCTTCAGAGGGCCGCCGGGTATGGCTACACCTTC. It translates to CASLQRAAGYGYTF.